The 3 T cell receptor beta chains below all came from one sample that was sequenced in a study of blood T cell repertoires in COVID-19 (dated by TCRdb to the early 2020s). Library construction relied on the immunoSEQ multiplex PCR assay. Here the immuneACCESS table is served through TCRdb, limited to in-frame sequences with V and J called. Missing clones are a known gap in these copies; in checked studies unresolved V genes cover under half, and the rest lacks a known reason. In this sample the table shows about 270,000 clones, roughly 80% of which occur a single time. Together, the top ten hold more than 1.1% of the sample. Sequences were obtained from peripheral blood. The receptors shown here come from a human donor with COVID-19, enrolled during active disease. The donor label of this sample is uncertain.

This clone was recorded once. The CDR3 DNA reads TGCGCCAGCAGTGAGGGAGGGGTAGGGCCCCAGCATTTT. Its translation is CASSEGGVGPQHF. This chain uses TRBV10-2 with TRBJ1-5; D possibly corresponds to TRBD1 (5 bases). With 2 bases removed from V and 9 bases from J, the gap between germline ends came to 11 bases. From germline, CDR1 is WSHSY and CDR2 SAAADI. This CDR3 spans 13 amino acids.

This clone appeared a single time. CDR3 amino acids: CASSRSGNSGREQFF. CDR3 in DNA: TGTGCCAGCAGCCGTAGCGGGAACTCCGGTCGCGAGCAGTTCTTC. The chain uses TRBV27 and TRBJ2-1, with 8 positions matching TRBD2. Germline V gene lookup returns CDR1 MNHEY and CDR2 SMNVEV (reference sequence). The CDR3 extends over 15 amino acids. The ends lost 6 bases at V and 10 bases at J; junction bases unmatched: 14.

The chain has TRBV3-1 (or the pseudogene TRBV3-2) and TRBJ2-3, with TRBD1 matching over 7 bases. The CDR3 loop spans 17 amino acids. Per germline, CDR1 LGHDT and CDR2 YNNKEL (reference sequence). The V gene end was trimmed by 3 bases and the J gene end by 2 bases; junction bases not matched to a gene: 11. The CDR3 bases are TGTGCCAGCAGCCAGGACGCCGGGACAGAACTCACAGATACGCAGTATTTT. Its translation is CASSQDAGTELTDTQYF.